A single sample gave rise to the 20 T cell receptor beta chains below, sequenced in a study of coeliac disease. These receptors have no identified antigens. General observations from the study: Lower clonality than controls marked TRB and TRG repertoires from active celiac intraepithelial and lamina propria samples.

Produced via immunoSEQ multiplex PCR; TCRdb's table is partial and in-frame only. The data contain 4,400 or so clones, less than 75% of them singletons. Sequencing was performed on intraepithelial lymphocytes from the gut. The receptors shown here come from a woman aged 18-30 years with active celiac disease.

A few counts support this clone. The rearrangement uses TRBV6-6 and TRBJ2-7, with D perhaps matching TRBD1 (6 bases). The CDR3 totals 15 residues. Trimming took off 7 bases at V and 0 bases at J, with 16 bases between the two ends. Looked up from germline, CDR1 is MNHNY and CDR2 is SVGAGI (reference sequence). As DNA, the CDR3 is TGTGCCAGCACCCCGCAGGGGTCAACCTCCTACGAGCAGTACTTC. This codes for CASTPQGSTSYEQYF.

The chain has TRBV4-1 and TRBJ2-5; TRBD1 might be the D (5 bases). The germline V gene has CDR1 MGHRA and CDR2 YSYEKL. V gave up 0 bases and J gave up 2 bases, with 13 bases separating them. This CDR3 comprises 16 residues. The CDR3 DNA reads TGCGCCAGCAGCCAAGACTTTCGACAGATACAAGAGACCCAGTACTTC. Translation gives CASSQDFRQIQETQYF.

This chain's CDR3 is CASSFEAGYGYTF. The CDR3 nucleotides read TGCGCCAGCAGCTTCGAAGCCGGCTATGGCTACACCTTC. The chain is built from TRBV5-1 and TRBJ1-2; no reliable D call. The CDR3 is 13 amino acids. The germline V and J ends were trimmed by 2 bases and 4 bases, with 9 bases remaining between them. The germline gives CDR1 SGHRS, CDR2 YFSETQ.

The CDR3 loop reads CASSGGESSYNEQFF. CDR3 bases: TGTGCCAGCAGTGGGGGGGAGAGCTCCTACAATGAGCAGTTCTTC. The rearrangement uses TRBV6-1 and TRBJ2-1; D might be TRBD2 (6 bases). Germline V lookup: CDR1 MNHNS, CDR2 SASEGT. With 4 bases removed from V and 0 bases from J, the gap between germline ends came to 10 bases. This CDR3 has 15 residues.

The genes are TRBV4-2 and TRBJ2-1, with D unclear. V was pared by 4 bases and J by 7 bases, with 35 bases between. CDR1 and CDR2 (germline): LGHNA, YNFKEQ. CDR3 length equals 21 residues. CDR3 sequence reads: CASSLVSKSLAPRAFLNEQFF. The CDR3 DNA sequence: TGTGCCAGCAGCCTAGTGTCAAAGTCGCTGGCCCCGCGAGCGTTTTTGAATGAGCAGTTCTTC.

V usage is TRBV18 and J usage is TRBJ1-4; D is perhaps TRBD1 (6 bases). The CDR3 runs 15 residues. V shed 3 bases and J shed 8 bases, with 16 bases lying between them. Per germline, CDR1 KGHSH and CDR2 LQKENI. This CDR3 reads CASSPRADRPEKLFF. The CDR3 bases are TGTGCCAGCTCACCCCGGGCAGACAGGCCCGAAAAACTGTTTTTT.

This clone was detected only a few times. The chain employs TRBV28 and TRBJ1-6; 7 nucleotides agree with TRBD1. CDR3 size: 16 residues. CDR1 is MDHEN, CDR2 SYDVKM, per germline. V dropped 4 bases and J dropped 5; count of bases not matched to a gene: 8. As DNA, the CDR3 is TGTGCCAGCAGTTGGGAGACCGGGACAGATAATTCACCCCTCCACTTT. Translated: CASSWETGTDNSPLHF.

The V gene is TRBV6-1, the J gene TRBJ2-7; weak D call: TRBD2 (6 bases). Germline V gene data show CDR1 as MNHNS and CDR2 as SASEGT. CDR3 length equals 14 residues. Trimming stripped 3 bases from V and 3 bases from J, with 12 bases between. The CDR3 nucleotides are TGTGCCAGCAGTGAGGGGGGAGCCGGCTACGAGCAGTACTTC. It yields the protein CASSEGGAGYEQYF.

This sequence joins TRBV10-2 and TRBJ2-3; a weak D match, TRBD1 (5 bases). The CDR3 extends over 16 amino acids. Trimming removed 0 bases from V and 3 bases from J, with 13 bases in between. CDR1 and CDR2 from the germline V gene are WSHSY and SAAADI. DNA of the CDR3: TGCGCCAGCAGTGAGTCGCGGACACCCTCTACAGATACGCAGTATTTT. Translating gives CASSESRTPSTDTQYF.

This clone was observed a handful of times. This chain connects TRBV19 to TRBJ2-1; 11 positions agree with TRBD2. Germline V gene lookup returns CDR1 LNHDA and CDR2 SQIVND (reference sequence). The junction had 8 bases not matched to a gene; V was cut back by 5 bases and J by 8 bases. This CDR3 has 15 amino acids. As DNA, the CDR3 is TGTGCCAGTAGTGCACTAGCGGGGGCGAGGGATGAGCAGTTCTTC. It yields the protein CASSALAGARDEQFF.

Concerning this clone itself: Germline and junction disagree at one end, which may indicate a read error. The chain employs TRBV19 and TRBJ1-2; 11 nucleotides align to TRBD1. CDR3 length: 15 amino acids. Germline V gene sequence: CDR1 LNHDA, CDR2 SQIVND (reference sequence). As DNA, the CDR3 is TGTGCCAGTCGTATGAAGGGGACAGGGGGCTATGGCTACACCTTC. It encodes CASRMKGTGGYGYTF. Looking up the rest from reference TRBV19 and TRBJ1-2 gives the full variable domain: DGGITQSPKYLFRKEGQNVTLSCEQNLNHDAMYWYRQDPGQGLRLIYYSQIVNDFQKGDIAEGYSVSREKKESFPLTVTSAQKNPTAFYLCASRMKGTGGYGYTFGSGTRLTVV.

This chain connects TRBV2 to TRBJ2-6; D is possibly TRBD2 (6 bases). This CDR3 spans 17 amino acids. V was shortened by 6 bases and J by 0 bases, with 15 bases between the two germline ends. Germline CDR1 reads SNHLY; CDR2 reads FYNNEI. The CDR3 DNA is TGTGCCAGCAGACCCGGGACTGCCACCTCTGGGGCCAACGTCCTGACTTTC. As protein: CASRPGTATSGANVLTF.

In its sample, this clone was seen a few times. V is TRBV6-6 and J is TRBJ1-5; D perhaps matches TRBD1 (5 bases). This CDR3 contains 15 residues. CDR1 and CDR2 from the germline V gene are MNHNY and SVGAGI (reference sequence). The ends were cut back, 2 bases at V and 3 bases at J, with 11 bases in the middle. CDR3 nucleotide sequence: TGTGCCAGCAGTTACCTCTGGGGGGTCAATCAGCCCCAGCATTTT. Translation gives CASSYLWGVNQPQHF.

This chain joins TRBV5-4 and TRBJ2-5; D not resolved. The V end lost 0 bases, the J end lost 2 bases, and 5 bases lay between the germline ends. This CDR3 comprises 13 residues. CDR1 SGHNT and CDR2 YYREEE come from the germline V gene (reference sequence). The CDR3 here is CASSLDMQETQYF. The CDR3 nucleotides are TGTGCCAGCAGCTTGGACATGCAAGAGACCCAGTACTTC.

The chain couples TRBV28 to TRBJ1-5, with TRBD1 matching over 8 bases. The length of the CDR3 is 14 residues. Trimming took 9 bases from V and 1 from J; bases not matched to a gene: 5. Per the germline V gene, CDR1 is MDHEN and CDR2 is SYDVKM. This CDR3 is CASGTGGSNQPQHF. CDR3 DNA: TGTGCCAGTGGGACAGGAGGCAGCAATCAGCCCCAGCATTTT. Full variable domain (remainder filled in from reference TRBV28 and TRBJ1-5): DVKVTQSSRYLVKRTGEKVFLECVQDMDHENMFWYRQDPGLGLRLIYFSYDVKMKEKGDIPEGYSVSREKKERFSLILESASTNQTSMYLCASGTGGSNQPQHFGDGTRLSIL.

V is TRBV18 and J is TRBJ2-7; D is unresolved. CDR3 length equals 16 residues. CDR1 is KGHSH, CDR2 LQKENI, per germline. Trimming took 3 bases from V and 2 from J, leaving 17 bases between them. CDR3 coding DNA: TGTGCCAGCTCACCCCTGGGCTCCTCTTCTACCTACGAGCAGTACTTC. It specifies CASSPLGSSSTYEQYF. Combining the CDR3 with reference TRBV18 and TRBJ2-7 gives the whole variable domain NAGVMQNPRHLVRRRGQEARLRCSPMKGHSHVYWYRQLPEEGLKFMVYLQKENIIDESGMPKERFSAEFPKEGPSILRIQQVVRGDSAAYFCASSPLGSSSTYEQYFGPGTRLTVT.

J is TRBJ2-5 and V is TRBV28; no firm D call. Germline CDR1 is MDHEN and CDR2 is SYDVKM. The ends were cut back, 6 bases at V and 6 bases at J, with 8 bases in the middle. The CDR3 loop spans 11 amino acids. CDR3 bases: TGTGCCAGCAGCCGGAGTCAGACCCAGTACTTC. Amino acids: CASSRSQTQYF.

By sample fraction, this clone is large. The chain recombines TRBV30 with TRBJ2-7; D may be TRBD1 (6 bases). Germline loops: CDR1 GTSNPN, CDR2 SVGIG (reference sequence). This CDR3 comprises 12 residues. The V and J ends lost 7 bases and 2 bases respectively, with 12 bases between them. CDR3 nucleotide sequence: TGTGCCTCGCAGGGGACGGCCTACGAGCAGTACTTC. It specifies CASQGTAYEQYF.

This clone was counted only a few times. The CDR3, as DNA: TGTGCCAGCAGTGATAGGGGCGGCGAGCAGTACTTC. Its protein product is CASSDRGGEQYF. V gene TRBV2 combines with J gene TRBJ2-7, with D tentatively TRBD1 (5 bases). The V end lost 3 bases, the J end lost 6 bases, and 9 bases lay between the germline ends. This CDR3 has 12 residues. CDR1 is SNHLY, CDR2 FYNNEI, per germline.

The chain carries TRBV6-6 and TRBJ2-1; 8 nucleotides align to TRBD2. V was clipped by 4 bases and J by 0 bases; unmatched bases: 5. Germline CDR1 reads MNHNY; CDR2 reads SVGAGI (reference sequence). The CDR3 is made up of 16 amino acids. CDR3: CASSSAGDSSYNEQFF. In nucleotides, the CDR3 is TGTGCCAGCAGTTCAGCGGGGGATAGCTCCTACAATGAGCAGTTCTTC.